The 10 T cell receptor beta chains presented below share a single source sample, sequenced in a study of Ad26.COV2.S vaccination and SARS-CoV-2 variants. The treatment: around 19 received Ad26.COV2.S at low or high dose, single or two shots; several received placebo; per-sample allocation not given. Repertoires come from day 63 after the first vaccine or placebo injection. Measured with immunoSEQ multiplex PCR; TCRdb has only the in-frame clones, and not every one. The table lists 400,000 to 450,000 clones, 80% to 95% of them singletons, with around 4.5% in the top ten. This specimen was peripheral blood, taken in a trial of Ad26.COV2.S vaccine versus placebo. Source of these receptors: a person between 18 and 65 years old who received the Ad26.COV2.S COVID-19 vaccine or a placebo.

The chain recombines TRBV4-3 with TRBJ1-5, with D unresolved. The CDR3 is 14 residues long. Germline-derived CDR1 and CDR2 are LGHNA and YSLEER. V dropped 0 bases and J dropped 7 bases, with 10 bases sitting between them. CDR3 residues: CASSQDLIGQPQHF. The CDR3 DNA follows: TGCGCCAGCAGCCAAGATCTGATAGGGCAGCCCCAGCATTTT.

V gene TRBV28 combines with J gene TRBJ1-6, with 7 positions matching TRBD1. CDR3 length equals 14 residues. The V gene's germline CDR1 is MDHEN and CDR2 SYDVKM. With V trimmed by 2 bases and J by 6 bases, 1 base remained unmatched. Here the CDR3 reads CASSLDRANSPLHF. The CDR3 DNA reads TGTGCCAGCAGTTTAGACAGGGCTAATTCACCCCTCCACTTT.

The chain combines TRBV29-1 with TRBJ2-2, with D perhaps being TRBD1 or TRBD2 (5 bases each). The CDR3 is 14 residues long. The germline V gene encodes CDR1 SQVTM and CDR2 ANQGSEA. The V end was cut by 4 bases, the J end by 3 bases, with 12 bases between. CDR3 loop: CSVVRDGYTGELFF. The CDR3 DNA reads TGCAGCGTTGTACGGGACGGTTACACCGGGGAGCTGTTTTTT.

J is TRBJ2-2 and V is TRBV30, with TRBD2 matching over 9 bases. V lost 0 bases and J lost 4; bases outside the gene matches: 9. This CDR3 region has 17 residues. Germline V gene data show CDR1 as GTSNPN and CDR2 as SVGIG (reference sequence). CDR3 nucleotides: TGTGCCTGGAGTGTAGTCTTGCGGGAGGGCCTCACCGGGGAGCTGTTTTTT. It specifies CAWSVVLREGLTGELFF.

The J gene is TRBJ2-2, the V gene TRBV27; TRBD1 is a possible D gene (6 bases). CDR1 and CDR2 from the germline V gene are MNHEY and SMNVEV (reference sequence). V lost 5 bases and J 9 bases, leaving 19 bases between the germline ends. The CDR3 has 15 amino acids. The CDR3 DNA sequence: TGTGCCAGCAGTGAACCCTCTAGGGGGAAACGGGAGCTGTTTTTT. Protein product: CASSEPSRGKRELFF.

This chain connects TRBV7-9 to TRBJ1-1; D uncertain. The germline V gene has CDR1 SEHNR and CDR2 FQNEAQ (reference sequence). The CDR3 has 15 residues. V lost 2 bases, J lost 0 bases, and 10 bases lay in between. The CDR3 protein is CASSLPPVMNTEAFF. The CDR3 DNA reads as TGTGCCAGCAGCTTACCCCCAGTCATGAACACTGAAGCTTTCTTT.

The V gene is TRBV7-8, the J gene TRBJ1-5; perhaps TRBD1 as D (5 bases). The CDR3 spans 17 residues. Germline CDR1 is SGHVS and CDR2 is FQNEAQ. Trimming cost V 5 bases and J 7 bases, with 24 bases left between them. CDR3 sequence: CASSPKGREGVYQPQHF. The CDR3 DNA reads TGTGCCAGCAGCCCGAAAGGCAGGGAAGGCGTCTACCAGCCCCAGCATTTT.

The chain uses TRBV9 and TRBJ2-7, with D maybe TRBD2 (6 bases). Between the trimmed V and J ends, which lost 4 bases and 0 bases, there was a span of 14 bases. The CDR3 sequence is 15 residues long. CDR1 and CDR2 (germline): SGDLS, YYNGEE. The DNA of the CDR3 is TGTGCCAGCAGCCGTGGGGGGACGGGCTCCTACGAGCAGTACTTC. This sequence encodes CASSRGGTGSYEQYF. Using reference TRBV9 and TRBJ2-7 for the parts outside the CDR3, the full variable domain is DSGVTQTPKHLITATGQRVTLRCSPRSGDLSVYWYQQSLDQGLQFLIQYYNGEERAKGNILERFSAQQFPDLHSELNLSSLELGDSALYFCASSRGGTGSYEQYFGPGTRLTVT.

The V gene is TRBV19, the J gene TRBJ1-4, with D hard to call. The germline V gene encodes CDR1 LNHDA and CDR2 SQIVND (reference sequence). Trimming took 3 bases from V and 0 from J, leaving 11 bases between them. The CDR3 sequence is 16 residues long. This CDR3 reads CASSMAQTATNEKLFF. The DNA of the CDR3 is TGTGCCAGTAGTATGGCGCAGACTGCAACTAATGAAAAACTGTTTTTT.

A word on this clone: Its ends do not fully match the called genes, so a read error is possible. This chain connects TRBV19 to TRBJ1-4; no firm D call. The V gene's germline CDR1 is LNHDA and CDR2 SQIVND (reference sequence). This CDR3 is 11 amino acids long. The chain's CDR3 is CASSISTEKYF. DNA of the CDR3: TGTGCCAGTAGTATTAGTACAGAGAAATATTTT.